These T cell receptor beta chains were read from a single sample in a study of low-dose radiotherapy and immunotherapy resistance in tumors. One entry per CDR3 protein, called by TCRdb with MiXCR from the reads. The repertoire has about 47,000 distinct CDR3 sequences, 12% of them found once; the top ten carry approximately 6.2%. The sequences come from PBMCs, collected before treatment. These TCRs come from a female donor with ovarian cancer. The CDR3 runs from the conserved cysteine through the conserved F or W. The D gene is left open where the match is weak. Not all rows give a size; the values are once, few, many and, for expanded clones, a class.

.,TRBJ1-2,TRBV7-9,many,TGTGCCAGCAGCTTAACCCAGAACTATGGCTACACCTTC,CASSLTQNYGYTF
.,TRBJ2-7,TRBV15,many,TGTGCCACCAGCAGAGATGGCAGCTACGAGCAGTACTTC,CATSRDGSYEQYF
.,TRBJ2-2,TRBV10-3,many,TGTGCCATCCTTACAGCGAACACCGGGGAGCTGTTTTTT,CAILTANTGELFF
.,TRBJ2-1,TRBV11-2,many,TGTGCCAGCAGACCACCCACGGGGCGGGGCCGTGACAATGAGCAGTTCTTC,CASRPPTGRGRDNEQFF
TRBD2,TRBJ2-6,TRBV4-2,many,TGTGCCAGCAGCCCAGGCGGGGGTGAGGCCAACGTCCTGACTTTC,CASSPGGGEANVLTF
.,TRBJ1-2,TRBV27,.,TGTGCCAGCAGGCCCCCTGCACGGAGGGGCTACACCTTC,CASRPPARRGYTF
.,TRBJ1-1,TRBV9,many,TGTGCCAGCAGCCCTATCATGGCAGTTGAAGCTTTCTTT,CASSPIMAVEAFF
.,TRBJ1-5,TRBV12-5,many,TGTGCTAGCTCGGGCGGGATCTCCCAGCCCCAGCATTTT,CASSGGISQPQHF
TRBD1,TRBJ2-7,TRBV28,many,TGTGCCAGCCGTCCCGACAGGGTAGGCGAGCAGTACTTC,CASRPDRVGEQYF
.,TRBJ2-2,TRBV20-1,few,TGCAGTGCTAGAGATCTTAACAGGGAAGGCGCCGGGGAGCTGTTTTTT,CSARDLNREGAGELFF
TRBD2,TRBJ2-3,TRBV9,many,TGTGCCAGCAGCGTAGGTAGCGGGGTTAGCACAGATACGCAGTATTTT,CASSVGSGVSTDTQYF
TRBD2,TRBJ2-1,TRBV5-1,many,TGCGCCAGCAGCCCGGGGGGACTAGCGGGTGAGCAGTTCTTC,CASSPGGLAGEQFF
.,TRBJ1-1,TRBV28,many,TGTGCCAGTTCTCTCGGGATGGCGAGCACTGAAGCTTTCTTT,CASSLGMASTEAFF
.,TRBJ2-7,TRBV28,many,TGTGCCAGCGGGGTTTACGAGCAGTACTTC,CASGVYEQYF
TRBD1,TRBJ1-1,TRBV7-3,many,TGTGCCAGCAGCGCGACAGGGGGTGGGAACACTGAAGCTTTCTTT,CASSATGGGNTEAFF
TRBD1,TRBJ2-7,TRBV7-9,many,TGTGCCAGCAGCTTATCGGGAAAGGGGGCCTCCTACGAGCAGTACTTC,CASSLSGKGASYEQYF
.,TRBJ2-1,TRBV29-1,many,TGCAGCGTTGACGGGTCTAGGACCTCCTACAATGAGCAGTTCTTC,CSVDGSRTSYNEQFF
.,TRBJ1-1,TRBV28,medium-sized,TGTGCCAGCACCTCCCCCGAGGGCGGGACTGAAGCTTTCTTT,CASTSPEGGTEAFF
.,TRBJ2-3,TRBV5-5,.,TGTGCCAGCAGCTTGGGAGGGACTAGCACAGATACGCAGTATTTT,CASSLGGTSTDTQYF
.,TRBJ1-6,TRBV28,many,TGTGCCAGCAGTTTATCTGGGGGCGAGGTGGTTTCACCCCTCCACTTT,CASSLSGGEVVSPLHF
.,TRBJ1-5,TRBV4-3,.,TGCGCCAGCAGCCCTAGGGTTGATCAGCCCCAGCATTTT,CASSPRVDQPQHF
.,TRBJ2-7,TRBV7-2,many,TGTGCCAGCAGCTTATTAGGTACTTCCAGCTCCTACGAGCAGTACTTC,CASSLLGTSSSYEQYF
.,TRBJ1-5,TRBV10-3,many,TGTGCCATCAGCCCAGGGGACGGCAATCAGCCCCAGCATTTT,CAISPGDGNQPQHF